The clone carrying this T cell receptor (beta chain) was counted between two and nine times. Its antigen is not identified. This sample stems from a study of cytomegalovirus exposure and HLA in healthy donors. 13 Jbeta primers and 60 Vbeta primers were used for the PCR. Profiled with immunoSEQ multiplex PCR; TCRdb holds only in-frame clones, not every one. This table has more than 200,000 clones, about 80% appearing once. Germline trimming cut 6 bases from V and 6 bases from J; bases unmatched to any gene: 9. There are 14 residues in the CDR3. In germline, CDR1 is SNHLY, CDR2 FYNNEI. Study-wide findings and caveats: In a later analysis, DRB1 alleles had the most associated TCRs; HLA-C alleles the fewest. About 90% or about 30% of the time was how often most TCR beta V segments were productive, according to an earlier analysis.

The TCR comes from a male donor in good health and CMV-seronegative. The sequencing input was PBMCs. This rearrangement joins TRBV2 to TRBJ1-1; 8 bases map to TRBD1. The CDR3: CASRYDRGEAEAFF. CDR3 nucleotide sequence: TGTGCCAGCAGGTACGACAGGGGAGAAGCTGAAGCTTTCTTT. Variable domain in full (rest from reference TRBV2 and TRBJ1-1): EPEVTQTPSHQVTQMGQEVILRCVPISNHLYFYWYRQILGQKVEFLVSFYNNEISEKSEIFDDQFSVERPDGSNFTLKIRSTKLEDSAMYFCASRYDRGEAEAFFGQGTRLTVV.